The sequence of this T cell receptor (beta chain) was determined in a study of cytomegalovirus exposure and HLA in healthy donors. Study summary: Approximately 200 million T cells yielded some 120 million unique TCR beta sequences in earlier analysis. Study conclusions and caveats: Available immune exposure information covered CMV serostatus only.

Trimming left V 2 bases short and J 8 bases short, with 18 bases between. This CDR3 has 15 amino acids. Per germline, CDR1 MNHEY and CDR2 SVGAGI. Concerning this clone: Its antigen is not identified.

Both 60 Vbeta primers and 13 Jbeta primers went into the PCR. How the authors handled the data: In a later analysis, about 12 million of about 80 million unique beta chains occurred in at least two donors. TCRdb's table, derived via immunoSEQ multiplex PCR, lists solely in-frame clones and lacks some. The DNA gave D and trimming, while V, J and clone size come from that table. The sample includes approximately 140,000 clones. The clonotype was recovered from a woman under 30 in good health and CMV-seronegative. The chain employs TRBV6-5 and TRBJ1-2, with D uncertain. Sequencing was done on a sample of PBMCs. The CDR3: CASSYEKGAVRGYTF. As DNA, the CDR3 is TGTGCCAGCAGTTACGAGAAGGGAGCAGTGAGGGGCTACACCTTC.